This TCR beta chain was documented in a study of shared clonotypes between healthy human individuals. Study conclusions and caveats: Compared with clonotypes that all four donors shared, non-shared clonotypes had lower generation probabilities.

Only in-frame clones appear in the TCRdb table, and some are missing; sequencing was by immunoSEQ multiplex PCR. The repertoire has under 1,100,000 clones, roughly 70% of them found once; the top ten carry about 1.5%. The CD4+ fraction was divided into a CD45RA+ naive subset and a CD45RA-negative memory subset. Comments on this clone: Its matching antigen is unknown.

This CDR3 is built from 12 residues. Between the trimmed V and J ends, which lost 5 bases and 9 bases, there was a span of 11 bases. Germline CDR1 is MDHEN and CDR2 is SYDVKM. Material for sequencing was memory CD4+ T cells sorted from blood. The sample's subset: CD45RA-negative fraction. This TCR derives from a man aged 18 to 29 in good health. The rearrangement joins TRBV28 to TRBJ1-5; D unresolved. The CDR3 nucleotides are TGTGCCAGCAGTGCAGCCCCACTGCCCCAGCATTTT. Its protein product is CASSAAPLPQHF.